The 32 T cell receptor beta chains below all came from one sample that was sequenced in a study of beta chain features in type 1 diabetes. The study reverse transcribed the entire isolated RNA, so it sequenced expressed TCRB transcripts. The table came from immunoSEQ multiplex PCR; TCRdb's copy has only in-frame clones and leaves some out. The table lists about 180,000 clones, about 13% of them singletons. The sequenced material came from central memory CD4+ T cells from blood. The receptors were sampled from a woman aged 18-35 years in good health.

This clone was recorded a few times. The CDR3 is CASSPSGDRGQETQYF. The CDR3 coding sequence is TGTGCCAGCAGCCCCTCCGGGGACAGGGGTCAAGAGACCCAGTACTTC. J is TRBJ2-5 and V is TRBV11-1, with 10 bases that match TRBD1. CDR1 is SGHAT and CDR2 is FQDESV in the germline V gene (reference sequence). This CDR3 has 16 amino acids. V lost 5 bases, J lost 2 bases, and 8 bases stayed unmatched. The variable domain in full, completed from reference TRBV11-1 and TRBJ2-5, reads EAEVAQSPRYKITEKSQAVAFWCDPISGHATLYWYRQILGQGPELLVQFQDESVVDDSQLPKDRFSAERLKGVDSTLKIQPAELGDSAMYLCASSPSGDRGQETQYFGPGTRLLVL.

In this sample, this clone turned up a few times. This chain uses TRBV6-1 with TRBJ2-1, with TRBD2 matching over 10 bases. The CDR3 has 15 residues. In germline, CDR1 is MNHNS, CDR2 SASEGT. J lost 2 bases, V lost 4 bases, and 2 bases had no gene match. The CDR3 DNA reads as TGTGCCAGCAGTGTTCTAGCGGGGGCCTACAATGAGCAGTTCTTC. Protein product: CASSVLAGAYNEQFF.

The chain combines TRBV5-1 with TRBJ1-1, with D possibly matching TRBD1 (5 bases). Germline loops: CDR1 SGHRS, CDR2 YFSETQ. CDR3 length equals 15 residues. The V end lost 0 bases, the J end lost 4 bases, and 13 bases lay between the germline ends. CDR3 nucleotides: TGCGCCAGCAGCTTGGGCTGGGGGGTGAGCACTGAAGCTTTCTTT. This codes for CASSLGWGVSTEAFF.

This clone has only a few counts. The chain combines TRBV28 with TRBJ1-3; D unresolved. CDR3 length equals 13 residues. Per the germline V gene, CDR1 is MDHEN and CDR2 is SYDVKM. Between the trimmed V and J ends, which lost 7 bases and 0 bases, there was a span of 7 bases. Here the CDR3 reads CASTRSSGNTIYF. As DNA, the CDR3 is TGTGCCAGCACCCGTTCCTCTGGAAACACCATATATTTT.

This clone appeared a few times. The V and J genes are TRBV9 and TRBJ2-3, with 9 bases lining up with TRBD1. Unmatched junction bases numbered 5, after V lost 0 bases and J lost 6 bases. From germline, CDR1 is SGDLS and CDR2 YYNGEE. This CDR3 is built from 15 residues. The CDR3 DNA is TGTGCCAGCAGCGTAGCTGGACAGGGGCCCGATACGCAGTATTTT. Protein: CASSVAGQGPDTQYF.

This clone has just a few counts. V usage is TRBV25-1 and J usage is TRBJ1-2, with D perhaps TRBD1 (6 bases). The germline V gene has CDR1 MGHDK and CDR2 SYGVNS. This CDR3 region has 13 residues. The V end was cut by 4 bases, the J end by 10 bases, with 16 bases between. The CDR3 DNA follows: TGTGCCAGCAGTGTCGAAGGCCGGACAGCCTACACCTTC. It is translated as CASSVEGRTAYTF.

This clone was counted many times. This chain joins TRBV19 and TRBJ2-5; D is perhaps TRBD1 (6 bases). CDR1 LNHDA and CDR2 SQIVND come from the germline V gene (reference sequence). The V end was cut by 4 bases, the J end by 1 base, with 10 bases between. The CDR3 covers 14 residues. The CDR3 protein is CASSNRDTQETQYF. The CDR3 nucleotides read TGTGCCAGTAGTAATCGGGACACCCAAGAGACCCAGTACTTC. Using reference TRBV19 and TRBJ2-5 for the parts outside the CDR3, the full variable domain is DGGITQSPKYLFRKEGQNVTLSCEQNLNHDAMYWYRQDPGQGLRLIYYSQIVNDFQKGDIAEGYSVSREKKESFPLTVTSAQKNPTAFYLCASSNRDTQETQYFGPGTRLLVL.

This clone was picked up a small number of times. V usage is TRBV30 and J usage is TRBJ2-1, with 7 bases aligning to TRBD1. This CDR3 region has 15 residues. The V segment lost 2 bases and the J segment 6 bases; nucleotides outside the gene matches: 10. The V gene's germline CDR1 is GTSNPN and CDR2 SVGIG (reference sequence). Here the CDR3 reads CAWSIDRVGSNEQFF. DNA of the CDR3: TGTGCCTGGAGTATAGACAGGGTAGGCTCCAATGAGCAGTTCTTC.

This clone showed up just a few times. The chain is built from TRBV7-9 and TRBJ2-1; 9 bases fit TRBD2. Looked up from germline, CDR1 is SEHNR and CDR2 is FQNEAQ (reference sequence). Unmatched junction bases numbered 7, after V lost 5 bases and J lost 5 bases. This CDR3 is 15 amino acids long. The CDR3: CASSPGLANNNEQFF. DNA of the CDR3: TGTGCCAGCAGCCCCGGACTAGCGAACAACAATGAGCAGTTCTTC.

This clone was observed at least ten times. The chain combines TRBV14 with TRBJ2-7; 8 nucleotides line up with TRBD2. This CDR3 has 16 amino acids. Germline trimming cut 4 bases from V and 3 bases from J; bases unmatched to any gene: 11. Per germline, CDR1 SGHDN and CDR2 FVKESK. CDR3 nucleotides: TGTGCCAGCAGCCGAGGGAGAGCGGGAGTTAACTACGAGCAGTACTTC. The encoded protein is CASSRGRAGVNYEQYF.

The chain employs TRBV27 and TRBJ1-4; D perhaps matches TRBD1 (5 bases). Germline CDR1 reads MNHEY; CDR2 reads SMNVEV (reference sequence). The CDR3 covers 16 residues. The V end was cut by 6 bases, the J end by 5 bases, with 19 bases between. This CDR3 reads CASRPHGAGPNEKLFF. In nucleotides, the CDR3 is TGTGCCAGCAGACCGCATGGGGCAGGGCCGAATGAAAAACTGTTTTTT.

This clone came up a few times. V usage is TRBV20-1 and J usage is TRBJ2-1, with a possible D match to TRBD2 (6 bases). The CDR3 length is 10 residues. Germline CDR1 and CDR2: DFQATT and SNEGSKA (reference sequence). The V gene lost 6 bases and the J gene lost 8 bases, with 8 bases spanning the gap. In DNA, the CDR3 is TGCAGTGCGGAGCGGGATGAGCAGTTCTTC. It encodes CSAERDEQFF.

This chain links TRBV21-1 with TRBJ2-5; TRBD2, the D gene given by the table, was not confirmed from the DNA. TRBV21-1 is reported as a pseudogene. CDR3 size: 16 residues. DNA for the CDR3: TGTGCCAGACTCCGAAGACTAGCGGGAGAGAGAGAGACCCAGTACTTC. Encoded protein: CARLRRLAGERETQYF.

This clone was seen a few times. The CDR3 reads CASSLVQGNGYTF. For the CDR3, the DNA is TGTGCCAGCAGCTTGGTCCAGGGAAATGGCTACACCTTC. The chain combines TRBV5-4 with TRBJ1-2, with D possibly TRBD1 on 5 matching bases. Germline V CDR1 and CDR2: SGHNT, YYREEE (reference sequence). The CDR3 runs to 13 residues. Trimming stripped 0 bases from V and 6 bases from J, with 9 bases between. The full variable domain, rest sourced from reference TRBV5-4 and TRBJ1-2, is ETGVTQSPTHLIKTRGQQVTLRCSSQSGHNTVSWYQQALGQGPQFIFQYYREEENGRGNFPPRFSGLQFPNYSSELNVNALELDDSALYLCASSLVQGNGYTFGSGTRLTVV.

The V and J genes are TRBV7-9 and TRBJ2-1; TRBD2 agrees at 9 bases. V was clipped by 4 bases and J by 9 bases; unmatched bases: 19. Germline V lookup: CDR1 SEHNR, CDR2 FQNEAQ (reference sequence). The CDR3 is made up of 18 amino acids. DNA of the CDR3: TGTGCCAGCAGCTACCCGACTAGCGGTAGACCTAGCGGCGGTGAGCAGTTCTTC. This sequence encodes CASSYPTSGRPSGGEQFF.

This chain's CDR3 is CASSGAATYEQYF. CDR3 nucleotides: TGTGCCAGCAGTGGGGCAGCTACCTACGAGCAGTACTTC. The chain joins TRBV6-1 to TRBJ2-7, with D unresolved. Germline V CDR1 and CDR2: MNHNS, SASEGT. The CDR3 runs to 13 residues. The V end was cut by 4 bases, the J end by 2 bases, with 9 bases between.

The CDR3 protein is CASSLGDTTNYGYTF. CDR3 DNA: TGTGCCAGCAGCTTAGGAGACACGACTAACTATGGCTACACCTTC. The V call is TRBV7-2, the J call TRBJ1-2, with D hard to call. This CDR3 is built from 15 residues. CDR1 and CDR2 (germline): SGHTA, FQGNSA. V was trimmed by 1 base and J by 0 bases, leaving 9 bases between them.

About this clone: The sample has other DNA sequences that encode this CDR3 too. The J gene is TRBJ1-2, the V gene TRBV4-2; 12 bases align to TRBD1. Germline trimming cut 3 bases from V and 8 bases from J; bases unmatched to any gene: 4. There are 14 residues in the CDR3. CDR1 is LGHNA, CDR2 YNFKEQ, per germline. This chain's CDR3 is CASSQEGTGGGYTF. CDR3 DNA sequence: TGTGCCAGCAGCCAGGAAGGGACAGGGGGCGGCTACACCTTC.

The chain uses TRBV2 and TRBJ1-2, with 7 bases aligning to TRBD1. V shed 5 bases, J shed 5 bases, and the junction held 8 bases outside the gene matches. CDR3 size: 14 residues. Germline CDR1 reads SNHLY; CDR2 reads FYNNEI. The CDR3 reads CASSRREGAYGYTF. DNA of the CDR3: TGTGCCAGCAGTAGACGGGAGGGGGCATATGGCTACACCTTC. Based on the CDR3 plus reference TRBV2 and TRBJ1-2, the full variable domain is EPEVTQTPSHQVTQMGQEVILRCVPISNHLYFYWYRQILGQKVEFLVSFYNNEISEKSEIFDDQFSVERPDGSNFTLKIRSTKLEDSAMYFCASSRREGAYGYTFGSGTRLTVV.

Here the CDR3 DNA reads TGTGCCAGCAGTAACCGGGACAGGGGAACCTACGAGCAGTACTTC. It is translated as CASSNRDRGTYEQYF. The chain has TRBV6-6 and TRBJ2-7, with 10 bases aligning to TRBD1. V was pared by 5 bases and J by 2 bases, with 6 bases of the junction left unmatched. The CDR3 is 15 amino acids. Germline V lookup: CDR1 MNHNY, CDR2 SVGAGI (reference sequence).

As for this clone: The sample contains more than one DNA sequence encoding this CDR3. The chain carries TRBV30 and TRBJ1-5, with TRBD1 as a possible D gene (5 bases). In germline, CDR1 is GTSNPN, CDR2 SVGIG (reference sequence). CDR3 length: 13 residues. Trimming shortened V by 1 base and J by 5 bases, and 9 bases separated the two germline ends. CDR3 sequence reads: CAWSARGDQPQHF. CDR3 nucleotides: TGTGCCTGGAGTGCCCGGGGGGATCAGCCCCAGCATTTT.

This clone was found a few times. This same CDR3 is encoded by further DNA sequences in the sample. In nucleotides, the CDR3 is TGTGCCAGCAGTCGACAGGGATCAAATCAGCCCCAGCATTTT. Its protein is CASSRQGSNQPQHF. This chain uses TRBV27 with TRBJ1-5; 7 bases are a match to TRBD1. The CDR3 length is 14 residues. V shed 5 bases, J shed 4 bases, and the junction held 5 bases outside the gene matches. The germline V gene has CDR1 MNHEY and CDR2 SMNVEV (reference sequence).

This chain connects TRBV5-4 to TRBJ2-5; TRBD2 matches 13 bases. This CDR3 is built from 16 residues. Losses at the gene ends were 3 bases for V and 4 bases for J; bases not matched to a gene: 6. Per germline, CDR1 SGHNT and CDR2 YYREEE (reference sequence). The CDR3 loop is CASSSRTSGSIETQYF. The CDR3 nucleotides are TGTGCCAGCAGCTCCAGGACTAGCGGGAGTATAGAGACCCAGTACTTC. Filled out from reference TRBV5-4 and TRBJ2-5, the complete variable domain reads ETGVTQSPTHLIKTRGQQVTLRCSSQSGHNTVSWYQQALGQGPQFIFQYYREEENGRGNFPPRFSGLQFPNYSSELNVNALELDDSALYLCASSSRTSGSIETQYFGPGTRLLVL.

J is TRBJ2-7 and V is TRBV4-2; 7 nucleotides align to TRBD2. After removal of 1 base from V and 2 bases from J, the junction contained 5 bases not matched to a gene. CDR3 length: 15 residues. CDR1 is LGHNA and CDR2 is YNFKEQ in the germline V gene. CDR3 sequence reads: CASSQGEGGTYEQYF. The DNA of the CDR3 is TGTGCCAGCAGCCAAGGTGAGGGAGGGACCTACGAGCAGTACTTC.

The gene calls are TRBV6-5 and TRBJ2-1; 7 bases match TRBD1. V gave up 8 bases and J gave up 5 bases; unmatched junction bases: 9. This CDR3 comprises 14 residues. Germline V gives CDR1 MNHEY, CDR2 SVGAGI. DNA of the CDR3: TGTGCCAGCCGGGCAGACAGGGCAGACAATGAGCAGTTCTTC. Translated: CASRADRADNEQFF.

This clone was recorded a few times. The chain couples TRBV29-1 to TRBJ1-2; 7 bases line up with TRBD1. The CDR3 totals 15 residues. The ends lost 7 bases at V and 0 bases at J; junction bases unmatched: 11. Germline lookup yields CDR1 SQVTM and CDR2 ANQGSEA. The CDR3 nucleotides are TGCAGCGCCCAGGGACAGCTTACGACTAACTATGGCTACACCTTC. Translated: CSAQGQLTTNYGYTF.

The CDR3, as DNA: TGTGCCAGCAGCCAAAGCGAAAACAATGAGCAGTTCTTC. This gives the protein CASSQSENNEQFF. V usage is TRBV7-9 and J usage is TRBJ2-1; D is uncertain. The CDR3 consists of 13 residues. Germline CDR1 is SEHNR and CDR2 is FQNEAQ (reference sequence). V dropped 5 bases and J dropped 5 bases, with 10 bases sitting between them.

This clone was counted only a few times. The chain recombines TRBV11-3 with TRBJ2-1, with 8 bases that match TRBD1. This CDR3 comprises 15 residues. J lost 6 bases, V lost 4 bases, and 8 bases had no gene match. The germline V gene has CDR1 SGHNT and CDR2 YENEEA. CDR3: CASSSPGQAFNEQFF. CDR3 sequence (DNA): TGTGCCAGCAGCTCTCCGGGACAGGCCTTCAATGAGCAGTTCTTC.

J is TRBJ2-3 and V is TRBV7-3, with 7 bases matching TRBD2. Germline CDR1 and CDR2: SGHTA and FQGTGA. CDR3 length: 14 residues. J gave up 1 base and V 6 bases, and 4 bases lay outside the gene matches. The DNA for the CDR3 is TGTGCCAGCAGACCGAGCGGGGGCACAGATACGCAGTATTTT. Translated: CASRPSGGTDTQYF.

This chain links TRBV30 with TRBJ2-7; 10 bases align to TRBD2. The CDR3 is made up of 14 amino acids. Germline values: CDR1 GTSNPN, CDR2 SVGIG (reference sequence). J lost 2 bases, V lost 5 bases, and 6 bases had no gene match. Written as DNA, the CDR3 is TGTGCCTGGGTGACTAGCGGGCACACCTACGAGCAGTACTTC. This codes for CAWVTSGHTYEQYF.

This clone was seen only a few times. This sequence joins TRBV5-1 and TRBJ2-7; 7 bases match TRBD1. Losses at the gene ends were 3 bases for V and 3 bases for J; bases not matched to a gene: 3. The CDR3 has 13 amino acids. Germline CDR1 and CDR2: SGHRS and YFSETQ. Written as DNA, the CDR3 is TGCGCCAGCAGCTCCGGGGACAGCTACGAGCAGTACTTC. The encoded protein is CASSSGDSYEQYF.

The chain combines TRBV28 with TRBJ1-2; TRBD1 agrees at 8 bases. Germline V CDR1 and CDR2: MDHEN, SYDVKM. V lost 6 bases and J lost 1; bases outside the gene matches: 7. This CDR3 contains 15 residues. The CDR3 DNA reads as TGTGCCAGCAGAATGGGGACAGGCGATAACTATGGCTACACCTTC. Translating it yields CASRMGTGDNYGYTF.